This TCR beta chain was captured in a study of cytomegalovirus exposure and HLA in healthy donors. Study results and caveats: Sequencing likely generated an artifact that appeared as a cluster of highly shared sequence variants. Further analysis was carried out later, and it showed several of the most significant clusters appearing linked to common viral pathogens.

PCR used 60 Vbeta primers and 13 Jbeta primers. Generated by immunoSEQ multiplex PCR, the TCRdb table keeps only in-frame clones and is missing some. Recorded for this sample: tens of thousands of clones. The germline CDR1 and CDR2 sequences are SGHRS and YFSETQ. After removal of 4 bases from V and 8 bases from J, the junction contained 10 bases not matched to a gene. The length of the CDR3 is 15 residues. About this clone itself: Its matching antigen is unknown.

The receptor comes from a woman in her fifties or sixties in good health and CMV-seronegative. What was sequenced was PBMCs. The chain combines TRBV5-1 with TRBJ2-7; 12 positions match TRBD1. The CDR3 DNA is TGCGCCAGCAGCCCCCGGGACAGGGGGCAACGGAAGCAGTACTTC. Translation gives CASSPRDRGQRKQYF.